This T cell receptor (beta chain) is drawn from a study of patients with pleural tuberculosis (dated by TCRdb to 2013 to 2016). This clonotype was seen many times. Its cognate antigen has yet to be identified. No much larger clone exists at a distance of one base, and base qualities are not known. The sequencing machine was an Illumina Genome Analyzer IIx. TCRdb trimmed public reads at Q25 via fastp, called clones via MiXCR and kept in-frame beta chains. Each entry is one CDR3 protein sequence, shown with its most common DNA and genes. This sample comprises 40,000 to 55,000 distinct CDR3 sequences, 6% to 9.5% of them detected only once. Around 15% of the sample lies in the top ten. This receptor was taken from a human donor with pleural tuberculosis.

The DNA reads TGTGCCAGCAGCGACAACAGGGGGAAGGGCACTGAAGCTTTCTTT. It translates to CASSDNRGKGTEAFF. The chain couples TRBV11-1 to TRBJ1-1; TRBD1 fits 8 bases in the junction. Trimming takes 5 bases off V and 4 bases off J; junction bases not matched to a gene: 9. From the germline V gene (reference sequence), CDR1 is SGHAT and CDR2 is FQDESV. The CDR3 numbers 15 residues from cysteine through phenylalanine. Solely the CDR3 DNA is kept, with 45 bases framed from the first base.